This T cell receptor beta chain was captured by sequencing in a study of T cell repertoires in cytomegalovirus infection (dated by TCRdb to about 2019). Describing the broader study: Because public TCR beta signatures pointed to carriage of CMV infection together with the matching HLA type, the HLA type of each donor mattered for the analysis.

The reads were generated on an Illumina HiSeq 1500. In-frame beta chains were kept once TCRdb had trimmed the public reads at Q25 with fastp and called clones with MiXCR. Rows are unified per CDR3 protein, each entry keeping the most common DNA and genes. This sample is represented by 150,000 to 200,000 distinct CDR3 sequences; approximately 17% of them were singletons. The top ten hold around 19% of the sample. What the work shows at the level of the full study, not this receptor alone: The ex vivo response was dominated by HLA-C-restricted CMV-specific TCR beta clonotypes, which also provided the single most frequent clonotype in two of eight donors. Carriers of CMV infection plus the relevant HLA type were discriminated by the cumulative frequency of public TCR beta family members in the study cohort and in an independent approximately 360-donor cohort.

Relative to germline, V is missing 4 bases and J is missing 2 bases, with 5 bases of the junction outside any gene match. CDR1 and CDR2, per the germline V gene, are SGHAT and FQNNGV. The CDR3 runs 15 amino acids, cysteine and phenylalanine included. Only the CDR3 part of the read is kept: 45 bases, read in frame from the first base. The table lists this clonotype with many counts. It lacks a known antigen. No base quality values were provided; no much bigger clone lies one nucleotide off. What was sequenced was CD8+ T cells from PBMCs. The receptor was derived from a human donor in good health (CMV status not recorded). Some clones in this sample may be carry-over from other donors' samples. This chain joins TRBV11-2 to TRBJ2-7, and 10 junction bases match TRBD2. The nucleotides are TGTGCCAGCAGCTCAAGGACTAGCGGAACCTACGAGCAGTACTTC. Its protein reads: CASSSRTSGTYEQYF.